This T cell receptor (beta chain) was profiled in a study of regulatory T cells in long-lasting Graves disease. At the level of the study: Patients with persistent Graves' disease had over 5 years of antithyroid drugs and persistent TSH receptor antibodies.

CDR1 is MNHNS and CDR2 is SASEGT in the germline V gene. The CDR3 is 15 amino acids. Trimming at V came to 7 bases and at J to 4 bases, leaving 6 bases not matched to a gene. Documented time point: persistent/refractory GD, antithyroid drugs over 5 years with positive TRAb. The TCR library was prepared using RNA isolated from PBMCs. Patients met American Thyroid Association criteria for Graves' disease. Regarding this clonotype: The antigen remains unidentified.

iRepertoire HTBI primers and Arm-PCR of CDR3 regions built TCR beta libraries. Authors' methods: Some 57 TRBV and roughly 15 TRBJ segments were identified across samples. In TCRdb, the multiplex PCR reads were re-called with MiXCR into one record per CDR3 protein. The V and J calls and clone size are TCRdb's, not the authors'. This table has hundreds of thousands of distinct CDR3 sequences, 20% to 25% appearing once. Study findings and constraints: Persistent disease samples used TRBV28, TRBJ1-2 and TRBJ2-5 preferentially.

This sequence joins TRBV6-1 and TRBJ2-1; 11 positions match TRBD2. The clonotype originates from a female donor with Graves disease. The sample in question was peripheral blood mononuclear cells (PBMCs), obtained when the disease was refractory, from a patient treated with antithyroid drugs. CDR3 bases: TGTGCCAGCACCGTAGCGGGAGGGTTTTACAATGAGCAGTTCTTC. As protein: CASTVAGGFYNEQFF.